This T cell receptor beta chain was documented in a study of shared clonotypes between healthy human individuals. All of the donors resided in Nashville, Tennessee, and each was a Caucasian adult. PCR replicates from unsorted PBMC used 250 to 300 ng DNA, and this amount was 25,000 to 35,000 T cell genomes. In the original workflow: ImmunoSEQ output lacked quality scores and full-length reads, limiting matched filtering. Using immunoSEQ multiplex PCR, the repertoire was profiled, and TCRdb retains in-frame clones only, with some absent. V, J and clone size are those of that table, while D and trimming were read from the DNA. The data contain roughly 450,000 clones, around 74% of them singletons. Sequences were obtained from PBMCs. The sequence was collected from a woman in her 40s in good health. Some clones in this sample may be carry-over from other donors' samples.

CDR3 sequence (DNA): TGTGCCGCAAAGCCCGGGACAGGGAGTTCGGAGACCCAGTACTTC. Its translation is CAAKPGTGSSETQYF. The rearrangement joins TRBV10-3 to TRBJ2-5; TRBD1 aligns across 9 bases. Germline CDR1 and CDR2: ENHRY and SYGVKD. Trimming took 11 bases from V and 5 from J; bases not matched to a gene: 15. This CDR3 is built from 15 residues.